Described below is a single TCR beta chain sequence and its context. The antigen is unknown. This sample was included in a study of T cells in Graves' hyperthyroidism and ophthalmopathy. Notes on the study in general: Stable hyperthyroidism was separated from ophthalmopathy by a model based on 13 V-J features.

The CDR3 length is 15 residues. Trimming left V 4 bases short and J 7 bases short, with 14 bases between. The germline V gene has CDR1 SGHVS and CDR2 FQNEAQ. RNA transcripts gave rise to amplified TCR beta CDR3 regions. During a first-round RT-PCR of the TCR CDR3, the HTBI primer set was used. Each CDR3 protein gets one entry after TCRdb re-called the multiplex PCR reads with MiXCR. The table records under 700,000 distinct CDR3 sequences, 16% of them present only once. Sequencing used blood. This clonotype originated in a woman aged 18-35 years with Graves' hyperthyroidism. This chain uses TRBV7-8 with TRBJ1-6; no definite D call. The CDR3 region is CASSSLSLGNSPLHF. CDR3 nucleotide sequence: TGTGCCAGCAGCTCTTTATCTTTGGGGAATTCACCCCTCCACTTT.